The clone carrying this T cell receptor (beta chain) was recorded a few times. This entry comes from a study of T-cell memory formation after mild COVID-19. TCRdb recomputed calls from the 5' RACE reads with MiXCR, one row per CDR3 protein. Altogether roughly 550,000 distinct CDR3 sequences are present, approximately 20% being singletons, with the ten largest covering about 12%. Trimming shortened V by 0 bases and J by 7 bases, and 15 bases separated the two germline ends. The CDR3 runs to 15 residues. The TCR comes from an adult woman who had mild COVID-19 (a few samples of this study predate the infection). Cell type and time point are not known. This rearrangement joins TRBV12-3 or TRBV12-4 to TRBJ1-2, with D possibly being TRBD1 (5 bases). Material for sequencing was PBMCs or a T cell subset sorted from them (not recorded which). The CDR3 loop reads CASSLAVMRGGGYTF. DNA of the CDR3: TGTGCCAGCAGTTTAGCGGTGATGAGGGGTGGTGGCTACACCTTC.